This entry features one TCR beta chain sequence. These data come from a study of control samples from healthy donors and cancer patients. Germline V gene sequence: CDR1 KGHSH, CDR2 LQKENI. The CDR3 consists of 14 residues. V gave up 2 bases and J gave up 2 bases, with 9 bases separating them. Produced via immunoSEQ multiplex PCR; TCRdb's table is partial and in-frame only. The repertoire has 150,000 to 200,000 clones, about nine tenths of them found once; the top ten carry 1.5%. The sample taken for sequencing was blood. The receptor's source is a woman in her 30s in good health. This sequence joins TRBV18 and TRBJ1-2; possibly TRBD1 for D (5 bases). The CDR3 here is CASSPGGVNYGYTF. The CDR3 region has the DNA TGTGCCAGCTCACCAGGAGGGGTCAACTATGGCTACACCTTC. The full variable domain, completed using reference TRBV18 and TRBJ1-2, is NAGVMQNPRHLVRRRGQEARLRCSPMKGHSHVYWYRQLPEEGLKFMVYLQKENIIDESGMPKERFSAEFPKEGPSILRIQQVVRGDSAAYFCASSPGGVNYGYTFGSGTRLTVV.